The rows below give T cell receptor beta chains drawn from one sample of a study of blood T cell repertoires in COVID-19. The protocol was immunoSEQ multiplex PCR, while the TCRdb copy is restricted to in-frame clones and leaves out a portion. The repertoire consists of 130,000 to 150,000 clones, with over 75% occurring once and the leading ten covering approximately 3%. Material: peripheral blood. The source is a woman aged 55 to 70 with active COVID-19. CDR3s include the opening cysteine and the closing phenylalanine or tryptophan. Each record gives: clone size, V gene, D gene, CDR3 length, J gene, CDR3 protein, CDR3 DNA. A D gene is named only where the DNA matches it firmly. Some rows have no size entry. The others give once, few or many, or a class for an expanded clone.

size: .; V: TRBV3-1/TRBV3-2; D: TRBD2; length: 16; J: TRBJ2-5; CDR3: CASSFPGLAREETQYF; DNA: TGTGCCAGCAGCTTCCCGGGACTAGCCCGAGAGGAGACCCAGTACTTC
size: few; V: TRBV28; D: .; length: 16; J: TRBJ1-3; CDR3: CASRLPRGLSGNTIYF; DNA: TGTGCCAGCAGGCTCCCCAGGGGCCTCTCTGGAAACACCATATATTTT
size: .; V: TRBV24-1; D: .; length: 17; J: TRBJ2-1; CDR3: CATSDSRQESSYNEQFF; DNA: TGTGCCACCAGTGATTCCAGACAGGAAAGCTCCTACAATGAGCAGTTCTTC
size: .; V: TRBV11-2; D: .; length: 16; J: TRBJ1-6; CDR3: CASSLAQGSYNSPLHF; DNA: TGTGCCAGCAGCCTCGCACAGGGCTCCTATAATTCACCCCTCCACTTT
size: .; V: TRBV4-3; D: TRBD1; length: 14; J: TRBJ1-2; CDR3: CASSQPGQGSGYTF; DNA: TGCGCCAGCAGCCAACCGGGACAGGGCTCTGGCTACACCTTC
size: .; V: TRBV25-1; D: TRBD1; length: 14; J: TRBJ2-7; CDR3: CARKRQGVVYEQYF; DNA: TGTGCCAGAAAACGACAGGGGGTTGTTTACGAGCAGTACTTC
size: .; V: TRBV27; D: TRBD1; length: 15; J: TRBJ1-1; CDR3: CASRGNRDSNTEAFF; DNA: TGTGCCAGCAGAGGGAACCGGGACAGCAACACTGAAGCTTTCTTT
size: .; V: TRBV7-9; D: .; length: 14; J: TRBJ2-5; CDR3: CASSTGSFRETQYF; DNA: TGTGCCAGCAGCACCGGTTCGTTCCGAGAGACCCAGTACTTC
size: .; V: TRBV5-1; D: TRBD2; length: 15; J: TRBJ2-7; CDR3: CASSLVSGASYEQYF; DNA: TGCGCCAGCAGCTTGGTTAGCGGGGCCTCCTACGAGCAGTACTTC
size: .; V: TRBV30; D: .; length: 14; J: TRBJ2-1; CDR3: CAWGIKVSYNEQFF; DNA: TGTGCCTGGGGTATAAAAGTGAGTTACAATGAGCAGTTCTTC
size: .; V: TRBV5-4; D: TRBD2; length: 16; J: TRBJ2-7; CDR3: CASSRTLGGGLTGQYF; DNA: TGTGCCAGCAGCCGAACACTAGGCGGGGGACTCACGGGGCAGTACTTC
size: few; V: TRBV18; D: .; length: 15; J: TRBJ2-2; CDR3: CASSPPRPRVGELFF; DNA: TGTGCCAGCTCACCACCTCGACCGAGGGTGGGGGAGCTGTTTTTT
size: .; V: TRBV5-1; D: TRBD1; length: 15; J: TRBJ1-1; CDR3: CASSTRTGMNTEAFF; DNA: TGCGCCAGCAGCACGAGGACAGGTATGAACACTGAAGCTTTCTTT
size: .; V: TRBV6-6; D: .; length: 12; J: TRBJ2-3; CDR3: CASSSSTDTQYF; DNA: TGTGCCAGCAGTTCTAGCACAGATACGCAGTATTTT
size: once; V: TRBV18; D: .; length: 20; J: TRBJ2-6; CDR3: CASSPYRGRSPLSGANVLTF; DNA: TGTGCCAGCTCACCCTATCGGGGGAGAAGCCCCCTCTCTGGGGCCAACGTCCTGACTTTC
size: once; V: TRBV2; D: .; length: 14; J: TRBJ1-5; CDR3: CASSYRFWNQPQHF; DNA: TGTGCCAGCAGCTACAGGTTTTGGAATCAGCCCCAGCATTTT
size: .; V: TRBV7-7; D: .; length: 13; J: TRBJ1-1; CDR3: CASSSEENTEAFF; DNA: TGTGCCAGCAGCTCTGAGGAGAACACTGAAGCTTTCTTT
size: .; V: TRBV19; D: TRBD1; length: 16; J: TRBJ1-2; CDR3: CASSGTGFGLFYGYTF; DNA: TGTGCCAGTAGTGGGACAGGGTTCGGGTTATTTTATGGCTACACCTTC
size: .; V: TRBV7-2; D: TRBD1; length: 16; J: TRBJ2-1; CDR3: CASSLAQGASYNEQFF; DNA: TGTGCCAGCAGCTTAGCGCAGGGGGCGAGCTACAATGAGCAGTTCTTC
size: .; V: TRBV4-2; D: .; length: 16; J: TRBJ1-1; CDR3: CASSQDMGRGEAEAFF; DNA: TGTGCCAGCAGCCAAGATATGGGGCGGGGGGAGGCTGAAGCTTTCTTT
size: .; V: TRBV7-3; D: .; length: 13; J: TRBJ2-5; CDR3: CASSLGEAETQYF; DNA: TGTGCCAGCTCGTTAGGGGAGGCGGAGACCCAGTACTTC
size: .; V: TRBV7-9; D: TRBD1; length: 12; J: TRBJ1-2; CDR3: CASSASGGGYTF; DNA: TGTGCCAGCAGCGCATCAGGGGGAGGCTACACCTTC
size: .; V: TRBV7-3; D: TRBD2; length: 14; J: TRBJ2-7; CDR3: CASSPTSSSYEQYF; DNA: TGTGCCAGCAGCCCGACTAGCAGCTCCTACGAGCAGTACTTC
size: .; V: TRBV15; D: TRBD2; length: 16; J: TRBJ2-2; CDR3: CATSRDRGRLTGELFF; DNA: TGTGCCACCAGCAGAGATCGCGGGAGACTAACCGGGGAGCTGTTTTTT
size: .; V: TRBV4-2; D: TRBD2; length: 16; J: TRBJ2-1; CDR3: CASSQDPGTSGNEQFF; DNA: TGTGCCAGCAGCCAGGACCCCGGGACTAGCGGCAATGAGCAGTTCTTC
size: once; V: TRBV25-1; D: TRBD1; length: 15; J: TRBJ1-2; CDR3: CASSQGTGGWNGYTF; DNA: TGTGCCAGCAGTCAAGGGACAGGGGGGTGGAATGGCTACACCTTC
size: .; V: TRBV11-2; D: .; length: 14; J: TRBJ2-5; CDR3: CASSLERNGETQYF; DNA: TGTGCCAGCAGCCTAGAGCGGAACGGAGAGACCCAGTACTTC
size: .; V: TRBV13; D: TRBD2; length: 16; J: TRBJ2-2; CDR3: CASSPFREGHIGELFF; DNA: TGTGCCAGCAGCCCTTTCCGGGAGGGCCATATCGGGGAGCTGTTTTTT
size: .; V: TRBV29-1; D: .; length: 11; J: TRBJ2-7; CDR3: CSVDSGYEQYF; DNA: TGCAGCGTTGATTCAGGGTACGAGCAGTACTTC
size: .; V: TRBV5-8; D: TRBD1; length: 16; J: TRBJ2-5; CDR3: CASSLEGTGGMETQYF; DNA: TGTGCCAGCAGCTTGGAAGGGACAGGGGGCATGGAGACCCAGTACTTC
size: .; V: TRBV19; D: .; length: 13; J: TRBJ2-5; CDR3: CASTQPGVETQYF; DNA: TGTGCCAGTACCCAACCCGGGGTGGAGACCCAGTACTTC
size: .; V: TRBV27; D: TRBD1; length: 15; J: TRBJ1-5; CDR3: CASSPWTGVSQPQHF; DNA: TGTGCCAGCAGTCCATGGACAGGGGTCAGTCAGCCCCAGCATTTT
size: once; V: TRBV3-1/TRBV3-2; D: .; length: 15; J: TRBJ1-2; CDR3: CASSQVKGPRSGYTF; DNA: TGTGCCAGCAGCCAAGTAAAGGGGCCCAGGAGTGGCTACACCTTC
size: .; V: TRBV12-3/TRBV12-4; D: .; length: 12; J: TRBJ2-7; CDR3: CASSLRGYEQYF; DNA: TGTGCCAGCAGTTTAAGGGGCTACGAGCAGTACTTC
size: .; V: TRBV11-2; D: .; length: 14; J: TRBJ1-2; CDR3: CASSLEPTQGGYTF; DNA: TGTGCCAGCAGCTTAGAACCAACCCAGGGGGGCTACACCTTC
size: .; V: TRBV28; D: .; length: 15; J: TRBJ2-7; CDR3: CASSLYRGGSYEQYF; DNA: TGTGCCAGCAGTTTATACAGGGGAGGATCCTACGAGCAGTACTTC
size: once; V: TRBV5-4; D: TRBD2; length: 14; J: TRBJ2-7; CDR3: CASSLAGGHYEQYF; DNA: TGTGCCAGCAGCTTGGCGGGAGGACACTACGAGCAGTACTTC
size: .; V: TRBV5-1; D: TRBD1; length: 15; J: TRBJ2-7; CDR3: CASSSGTGVSYEQYF; DNA: TGCGCCAGCAGCTCGGGGACAGGTGTATCCTACGAGCAGTACTTC
size: .; V: TRBV14; D: .; length: 17; J: TRBJ2-1; CDR3: CASSQDLWGLTGNEQFF; DNA: TGTGCCAGCAGCCAAGATCTGTGGGGTCTTACGGGGAATGAGCAGTTCTTC